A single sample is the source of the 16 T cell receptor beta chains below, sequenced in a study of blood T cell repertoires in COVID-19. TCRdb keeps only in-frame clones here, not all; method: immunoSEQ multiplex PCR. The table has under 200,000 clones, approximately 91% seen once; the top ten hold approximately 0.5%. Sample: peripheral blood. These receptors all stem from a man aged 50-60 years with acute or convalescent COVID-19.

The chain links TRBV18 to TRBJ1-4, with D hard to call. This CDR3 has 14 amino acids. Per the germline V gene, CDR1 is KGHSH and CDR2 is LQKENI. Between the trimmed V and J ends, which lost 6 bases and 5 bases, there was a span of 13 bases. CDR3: CASSPTTVNEKLFF. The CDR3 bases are TGTGCCAGCTCGCCAACAACAGTAAATGAAAAACTGTTTTTT.

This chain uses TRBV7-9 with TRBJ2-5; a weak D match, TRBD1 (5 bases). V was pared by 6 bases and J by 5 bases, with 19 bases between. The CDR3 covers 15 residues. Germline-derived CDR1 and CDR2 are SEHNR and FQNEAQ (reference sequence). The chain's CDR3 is CASRRLEGDVETQYF. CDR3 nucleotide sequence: TGTGCCAGCAGACGCCTCGAAGGGGATGTGGAGACCCAGTACTTC.

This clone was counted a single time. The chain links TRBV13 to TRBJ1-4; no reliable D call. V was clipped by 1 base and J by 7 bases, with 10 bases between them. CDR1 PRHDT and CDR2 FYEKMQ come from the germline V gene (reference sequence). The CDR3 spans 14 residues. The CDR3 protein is CASSLASTGEKLFF. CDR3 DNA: TGTGCCAGCAGCTTAGCCTCCACTGGTGAAAAACTGTTTTTT.

The CDR3 loop is CATSDLGAGAADTQYF. In nucleotides, the CDR3 is TGTGCCACCAGTGATTTGGGAGCGGGAGCCGCAGATACGCAGTATTTT. This chain connects TRBV24-1 to TRBJ2-3; 8 nucleotides agree with TRBD2. Per the germline V gene, CDR1 is KGHDR and CDR2 is SFDVKD. The length of the CDR3 is 16 residues. V lost 0 bases, J lost 4 bases, and 5 bases stayed unmatched.

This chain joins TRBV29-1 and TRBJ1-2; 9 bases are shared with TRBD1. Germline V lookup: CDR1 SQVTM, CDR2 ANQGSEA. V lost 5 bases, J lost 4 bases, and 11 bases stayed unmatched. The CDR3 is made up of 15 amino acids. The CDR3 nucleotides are TGCAGCGTTTGGACAGGGGTGAACTCGGCCTATGGCTACACCTTC. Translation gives CSVWTGVNSAYGYTF.

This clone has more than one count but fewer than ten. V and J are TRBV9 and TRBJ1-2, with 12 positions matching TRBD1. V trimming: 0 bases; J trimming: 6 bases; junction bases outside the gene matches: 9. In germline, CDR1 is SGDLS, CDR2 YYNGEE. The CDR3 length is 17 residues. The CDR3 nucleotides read TGTGCCAGCAGCGTAGAGGGACAGGGGGCGACTAGGGATGGCTACACCTTC. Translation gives CASSVEGQGATRDGYTF.

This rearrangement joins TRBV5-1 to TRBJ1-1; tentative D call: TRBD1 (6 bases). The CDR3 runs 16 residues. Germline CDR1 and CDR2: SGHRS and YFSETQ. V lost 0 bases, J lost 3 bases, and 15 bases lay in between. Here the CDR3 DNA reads TGCGCCAGCAGCTTGGCCATTGGGACATCCTACACTGAAGCTTTCTTT. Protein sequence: CASSLAIGTSYTEAFF.

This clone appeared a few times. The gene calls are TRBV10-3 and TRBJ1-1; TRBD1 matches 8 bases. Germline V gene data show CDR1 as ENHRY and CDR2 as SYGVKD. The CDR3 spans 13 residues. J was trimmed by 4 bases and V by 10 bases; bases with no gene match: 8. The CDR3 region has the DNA TGTGCCAGTACGAATGGACAGGGCACTGAAGCTTTCTTT. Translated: CASTNGQGTEAFF.

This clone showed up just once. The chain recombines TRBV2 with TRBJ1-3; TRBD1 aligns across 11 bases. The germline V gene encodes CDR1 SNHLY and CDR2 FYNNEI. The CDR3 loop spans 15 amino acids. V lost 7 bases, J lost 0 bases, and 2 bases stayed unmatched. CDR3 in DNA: TGTGCCAGCAAAGGGACAGGGGGCTCTGGAAACACCATATATTTT. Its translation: CASKGTGGSGNTIYF.

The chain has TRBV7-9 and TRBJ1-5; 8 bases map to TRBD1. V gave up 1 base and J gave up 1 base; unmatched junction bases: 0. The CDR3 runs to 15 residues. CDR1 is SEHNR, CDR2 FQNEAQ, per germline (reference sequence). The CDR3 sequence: CASSLGTGSNQPQHF. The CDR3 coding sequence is TGTGCCAGCAGCTTAGGGACAGGGAGCAATCAGCCCCAGCATTTT.

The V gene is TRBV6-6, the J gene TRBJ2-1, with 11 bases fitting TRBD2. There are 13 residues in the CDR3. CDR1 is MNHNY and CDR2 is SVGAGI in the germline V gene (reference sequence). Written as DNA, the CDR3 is TGTGCTAGCGGGGGGGCCGGTGGTAATGAGCAGTTCTTC. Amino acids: CASGGAGGNEQFF.

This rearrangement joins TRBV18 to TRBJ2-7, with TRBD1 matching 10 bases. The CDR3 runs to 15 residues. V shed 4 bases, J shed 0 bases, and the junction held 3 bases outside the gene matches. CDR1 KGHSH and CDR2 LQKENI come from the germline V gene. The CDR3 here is CASSRGTGASYEQYF. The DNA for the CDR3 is TGTGCCAGCTCACGGGGGACAGGGGCCTCCTACGAGCAGTACTTC.

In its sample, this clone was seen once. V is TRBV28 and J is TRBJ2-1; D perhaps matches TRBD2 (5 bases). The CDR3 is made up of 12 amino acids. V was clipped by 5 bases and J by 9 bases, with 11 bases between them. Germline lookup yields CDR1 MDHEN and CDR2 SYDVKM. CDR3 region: CASSPLGSEQFF. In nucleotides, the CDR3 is TGTGCCAGCAGTCCCCTGGGGAGTGAGCAGTTCTTC.

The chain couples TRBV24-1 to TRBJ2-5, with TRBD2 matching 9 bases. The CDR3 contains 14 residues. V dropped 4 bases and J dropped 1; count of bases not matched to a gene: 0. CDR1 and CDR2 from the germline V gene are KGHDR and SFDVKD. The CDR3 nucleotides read TGTGCCACCAGTGAAGCGGGGGGCCAAGAGACCCAGTACTTC. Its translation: CATSEAGGQETQYF.

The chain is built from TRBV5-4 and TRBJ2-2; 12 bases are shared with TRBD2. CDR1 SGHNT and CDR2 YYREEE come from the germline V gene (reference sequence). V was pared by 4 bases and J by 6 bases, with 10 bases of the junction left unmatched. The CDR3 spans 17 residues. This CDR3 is CASSQDPSGRVPGELFF. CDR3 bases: TGTGCCAGCAGCCAGGACCCTAGCGGGAGGGTTCCCGGGGAGCTGTTTTTT.

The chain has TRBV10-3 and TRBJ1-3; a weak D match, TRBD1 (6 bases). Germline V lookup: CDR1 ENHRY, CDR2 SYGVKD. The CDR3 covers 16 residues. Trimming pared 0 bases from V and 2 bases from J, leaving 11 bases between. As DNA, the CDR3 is TGTGCCATCAGTGAGTCAACACAGGGAGCTGGAAACACCATATATTTT. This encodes CAISESTQGAGNTIYF.